This T cell receptor beta chain originates from a study of beta chain features in type 1 diabetes. Findings and limits, study-wide: An over-representation of cells with high TCR expression could result from cDNA sequencing. The naive, central memory and Treg TCRB repertoires of patients appeared to be more similar to one another than those of healthy donors.

What was sequenced were expressed TCRB transcripts, since all of the isolated RNA had been reverse transcribed. The assay was immunoSEQ multiplex PCR, and TCRdb's table has in-frame clones only and misses some. The table records hundreds of thousands of clones, 30% of them present only once. V gave up 5 bases and J gave up 2 bases, with 5 bases separating them. Germline CDR1 and CDR2: MNHEY and SMNVEV (reference sequence). The CDR3 is 12 residues long. On this clone itself: Its antigen remains unknown.

The chain carries TRBV27 and TRBJ2-3, with D hard to call. The sequenced sample was naive CD4+ T cells from blood. This clonotype originated in a man aged 18-30 years in good health. CDR3 in DNA: TGTGCCAGCAGTAGGAACACAGATACGCAGTATTTT. It yields the protein CASSRNTDTQYF.